This passage covers 6 T cell receptor beta chains from one sample sequenced in a study of cytomegalovirus exposure and HLA in healthy donors. The primer mix had 60 Vbeta and 13 Jbeta primers. The repertoire was sequenced with immunoSEQ multiplex PCR; TCRdb's copy has only in-frame clones and lacks some. The sample yields 120,000 to 150,000 clones, about three quarters seen once. The source material was PBMCs. These receptors originate from a woman in her thirties or forties in good health and CMV-seronegative.

Only a few counts were recorded for this clone. CDR3 protein: CATQDTASYEQYF. The CDR3 region has the DNA TGTGCCACCCAGGACACCGCGTCCTACGAGCAGTACTTC. This chain joins TRBV10-3 and TRBJ2-7; D is perhaps TRBD1 (5 bases). The CDR3 contains 13 residues. The germline V gene has CDR1 ENHRY and CDR2 SYGVKD. The V end lost 10 bases, the J end lost 1 base, and 14 bases lay between the germline ends.

Worth noting for this clone: The junction and the germline gene differ at one end; a read error may be behind it. The chain links TRBV7-9 to TRBJ1-1; D remains unclear. The CDR3 is made up of 17 amino acids. CDR1 is SEHNR, CDR2 FQNEAQ, per germline (reference sequence). Here the CDR3 reads CSSSFTRALGVNTEAFF. CDR3 DNA sequence: TGTTCCAGCAGCTTCACCAGAGCTCTAGGTGTGAACACTGAAGCTTTCTTT. The full variable domain, its missing parts supplied by reference TRBV7-9 and TRBJ1-1, is DTGVSQNPRHKITKRGQNVTFRCDPISEHNRLYWYRQTLGQGPEFLTYFQNEAQLEKSRLLSDRFSAERPKGSFSTLEIQRTEQGDSAMYLCSSSFTRALGVNTEAFFGQGTRLTVV.

The chain links TRBV7-9 to TRBJ2-3, with no clear D. Germline V gene data show CDR1 as SEHNR and CDR2 as FQNEAQ (reference sequence). V lost 6 bases, J lost 3 bases, and 7 bases lay in between. The CDR3 totals 12 residues. In nucleotides, the CDR3 is TGTGCCAGCAGTGTCGGGACAGATACGCAGTATTTT. It is translated as CASSVGTDTQYF.

This rearrangement joins TRBV5-4 to TRBJ2-2; 10 nucleotides agree with TRBD2. This CDR3 spans 16 amino acids. V lost 5 bases, J lost 2 bases, and 6 bases stayed unmatched. From germline, CDR1 is SGHNT and CDR2 YYREEE (reference sequence). The CDR3 sequence is CASRRLAGENTGELFF. Here the CDR3 DNA reads TGTGCCAGCAGACGTCTAGCGGGGGAAAACACCGGGGAGCTGTTTTTT.

This clone occurred a few times. The junction and the germline gene differ at one end; a read error may be behind it. CDR3 sequence: CASSQGQTDLF. CDR3 in DNA: TGTGCCAGCAGCCAAGGTCAGACTGACCTTTTT. This rearrangement joins TRBV4-2 to TRBJ2-3; D not resolved. Germline values: CDR1 LGHNA, CDR2 YNFKEQ. The CDR3 runs to 11 residues.

Concerning this clone itself: An end of the junction does not agree with germline; a read error may underlie this. The identical CDR3 is also encoded by other nucleotide sequences in the sample. This rearrangement joins TRBV10-1 to TRBJ2-3; D might be TRBD2 (6 bases). Germline CDR1 reads WNHNN; CDR2 reads SYGVQD (reference sequence). There are 15 residues in the CDR3. In DNA, the CDR3 is TGCGCCAGCAGTGAGGTAGCGGCTAGCACAGACACGCAGTATTTT. Amino acids: CASSEVAASTDTQYF.